This T cell receptor beta chain was recovered during a study of T cell changes during pregnancy in multiple sclerosis. Germline V gene sequence: CDR1 LNHDA, CDR2 SQIVND (reference sequence). The CDR3 contains 17 residues. V was cut by 5 bases and J by 1 base, with 15 bases left in between. The table came from immunoSEQ multiplex PCR; TCRdb's copy has only in-frame clones and leaves some out. Here the sample spans fewer than 70,000 clones, about nine tenths being singletons. The sequence was obtained from a female donor with multiple sclerosis, enrolled in a pregnancy study. The rearrangement links TRBV19 to TRBJ1-6; D is undetermined. The sample was peripheral blood, taken in the third trimester of pregnancy. As DNA, the CDR3 is TGTGCCAGTAGTCTCCGGAGACTTAATTCCTATAATTCACCCCTCCACTTT. This sequence encodes CASSLRRLNSYNSPLHF.